This TCR beta chain was identified during a study of T cell responses to AZD1222 COVID-19 vaccine. CDR3 size: 13 residues. Germline-derived CDR1 and CDR2 are MNHEY and SVGAGI. Trimming shortened V by 3 bases and J by 5 bases, and 7 bases separated the two germline ends. This clone occurred a few times. TCRdb's copy holds only in-frame clones and misses some; the assay was immunoSEQ multiplex PCR. The sample has 95,000 to 150,000 clones, more than 80% seen once. The TCR comes from an adult in good health. The rearrangement links TRBV6-5 to TRBJ1-4; D gene uncertain. The sequencing here drew on peripheral blood, taken on day 0 of AZD1222 vaccination. CDR3 in DNA: TGTGCCAGCAGTTATGAGAGGAATGAAAAACTGTTTTTT. Amino acid sequence: CASSYERNEKLFF.